This entry features one TCR beta chain sequence. These data belong to a study of blood T cell repertoires in COVID-19. The CDR3 is 14 residues long. Germline CDR1 is SNHLY and CDR2 is FYNNEI. V was clipped by 5 bases and J by 7 bases; unmatched bases: 10. Profiling relied on immunoSEQ multiplex PCR, and the TCRdb table lists in-frame clones only, not all of them. The data hold about 110,000 clones, with approximately 88% observed a single time. The receptor's source is a human donor in a cohort sampled during active COVID-19. The genes are TRBV2 and TRBJ2-7; 8 positions match TRBD1. Source material: peripheral blood. The CDR3 region is CASSSGTGQWEQYF. CDR3 DNA sequence: TGTGCCAGCAGTTCCGGGACAGGCCAGTGGGAGCAGTACTTC.